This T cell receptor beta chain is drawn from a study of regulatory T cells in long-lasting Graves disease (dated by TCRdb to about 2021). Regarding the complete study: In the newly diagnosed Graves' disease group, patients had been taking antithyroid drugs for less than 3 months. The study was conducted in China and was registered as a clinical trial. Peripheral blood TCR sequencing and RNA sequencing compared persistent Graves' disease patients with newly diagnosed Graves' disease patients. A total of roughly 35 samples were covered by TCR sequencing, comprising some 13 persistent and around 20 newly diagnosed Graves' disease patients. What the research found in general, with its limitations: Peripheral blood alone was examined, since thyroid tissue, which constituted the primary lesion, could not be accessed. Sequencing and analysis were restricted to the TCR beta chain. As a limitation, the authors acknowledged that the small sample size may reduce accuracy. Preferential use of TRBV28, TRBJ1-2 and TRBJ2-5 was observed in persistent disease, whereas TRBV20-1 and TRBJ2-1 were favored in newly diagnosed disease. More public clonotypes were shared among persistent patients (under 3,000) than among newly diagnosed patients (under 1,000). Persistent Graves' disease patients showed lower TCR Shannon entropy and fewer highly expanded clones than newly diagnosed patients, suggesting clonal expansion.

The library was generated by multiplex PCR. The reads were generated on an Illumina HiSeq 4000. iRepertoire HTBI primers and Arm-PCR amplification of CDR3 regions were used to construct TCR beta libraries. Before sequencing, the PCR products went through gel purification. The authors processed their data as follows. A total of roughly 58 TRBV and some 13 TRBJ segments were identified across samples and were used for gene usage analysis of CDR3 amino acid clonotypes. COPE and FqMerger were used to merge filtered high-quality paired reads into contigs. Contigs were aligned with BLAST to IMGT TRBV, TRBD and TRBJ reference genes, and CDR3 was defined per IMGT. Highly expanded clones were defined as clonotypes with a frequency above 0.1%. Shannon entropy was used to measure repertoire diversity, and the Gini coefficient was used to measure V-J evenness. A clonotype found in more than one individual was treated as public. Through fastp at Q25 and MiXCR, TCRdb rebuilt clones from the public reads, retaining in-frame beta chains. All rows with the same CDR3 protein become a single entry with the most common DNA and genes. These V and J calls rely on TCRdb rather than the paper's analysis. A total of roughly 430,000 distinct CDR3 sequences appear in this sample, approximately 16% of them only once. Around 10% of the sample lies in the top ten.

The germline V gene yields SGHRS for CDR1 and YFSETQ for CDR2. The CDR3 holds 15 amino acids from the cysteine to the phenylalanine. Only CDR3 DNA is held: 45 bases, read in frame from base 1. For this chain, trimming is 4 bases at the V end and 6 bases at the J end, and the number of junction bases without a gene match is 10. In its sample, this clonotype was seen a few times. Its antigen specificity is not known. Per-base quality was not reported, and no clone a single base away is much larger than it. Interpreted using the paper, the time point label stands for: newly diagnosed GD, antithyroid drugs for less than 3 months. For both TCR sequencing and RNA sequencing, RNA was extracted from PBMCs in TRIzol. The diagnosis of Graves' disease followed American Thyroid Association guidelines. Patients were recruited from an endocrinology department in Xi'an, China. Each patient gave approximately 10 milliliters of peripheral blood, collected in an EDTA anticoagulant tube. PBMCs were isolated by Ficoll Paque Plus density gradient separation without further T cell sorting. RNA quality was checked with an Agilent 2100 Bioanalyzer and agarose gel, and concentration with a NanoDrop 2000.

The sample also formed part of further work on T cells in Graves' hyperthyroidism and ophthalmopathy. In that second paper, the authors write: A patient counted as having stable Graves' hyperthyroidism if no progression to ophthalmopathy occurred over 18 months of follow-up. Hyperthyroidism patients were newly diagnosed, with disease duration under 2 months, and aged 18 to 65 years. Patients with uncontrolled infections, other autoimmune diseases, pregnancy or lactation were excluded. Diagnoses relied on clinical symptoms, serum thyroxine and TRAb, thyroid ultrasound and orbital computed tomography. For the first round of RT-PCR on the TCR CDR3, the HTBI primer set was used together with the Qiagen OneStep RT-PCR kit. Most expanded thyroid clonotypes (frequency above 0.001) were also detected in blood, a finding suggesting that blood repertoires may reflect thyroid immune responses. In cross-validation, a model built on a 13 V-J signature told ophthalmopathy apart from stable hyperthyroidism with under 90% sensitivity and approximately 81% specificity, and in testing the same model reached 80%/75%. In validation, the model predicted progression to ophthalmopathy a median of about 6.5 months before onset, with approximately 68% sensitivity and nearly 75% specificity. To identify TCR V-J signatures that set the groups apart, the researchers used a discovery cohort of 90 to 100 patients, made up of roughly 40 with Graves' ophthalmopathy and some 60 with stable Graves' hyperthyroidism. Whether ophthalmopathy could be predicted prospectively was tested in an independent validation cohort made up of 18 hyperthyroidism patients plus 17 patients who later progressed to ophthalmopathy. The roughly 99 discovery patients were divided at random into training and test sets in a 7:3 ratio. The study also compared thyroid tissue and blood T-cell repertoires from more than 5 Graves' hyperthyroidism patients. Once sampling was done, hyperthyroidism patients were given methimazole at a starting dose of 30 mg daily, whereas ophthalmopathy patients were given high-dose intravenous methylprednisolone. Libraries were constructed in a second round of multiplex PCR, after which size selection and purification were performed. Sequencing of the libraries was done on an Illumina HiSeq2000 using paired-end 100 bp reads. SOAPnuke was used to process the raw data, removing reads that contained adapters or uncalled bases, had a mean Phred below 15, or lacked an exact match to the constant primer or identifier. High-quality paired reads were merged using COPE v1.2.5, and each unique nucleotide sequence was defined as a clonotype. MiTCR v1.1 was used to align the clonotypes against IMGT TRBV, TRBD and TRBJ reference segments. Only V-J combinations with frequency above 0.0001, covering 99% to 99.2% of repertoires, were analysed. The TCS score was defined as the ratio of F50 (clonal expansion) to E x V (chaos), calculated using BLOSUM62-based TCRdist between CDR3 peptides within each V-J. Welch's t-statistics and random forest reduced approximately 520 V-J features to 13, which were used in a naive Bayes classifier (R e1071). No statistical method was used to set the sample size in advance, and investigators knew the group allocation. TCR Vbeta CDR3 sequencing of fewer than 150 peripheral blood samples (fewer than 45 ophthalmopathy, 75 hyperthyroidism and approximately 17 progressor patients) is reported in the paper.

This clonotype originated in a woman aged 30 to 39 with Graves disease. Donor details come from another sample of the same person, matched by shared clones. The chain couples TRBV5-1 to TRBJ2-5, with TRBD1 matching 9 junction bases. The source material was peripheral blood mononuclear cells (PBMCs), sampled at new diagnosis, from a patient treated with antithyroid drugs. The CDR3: CASSDPDRGTQTQYF. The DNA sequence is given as TGCGCCAGCAGCGACCCGGACAGGGGTACGCAGACCCAGTACTTC.